The present TCR beta chain was sequenced within a study of response to subunit inactivated influenza vaccine. This clonotype was observed a few times. MiXCR, run by TCRdb on the RT-PCR reads, gives a single entry per CDR3 protein. The table lists around 570,000 distinct CDR3 sequences, about 11% of them singletons. V dropped 0 bases and J dropped 5; count of bases not matched to a gene: 8. Germline V gene lookup returns CDR1 LGHDT and CDR2 YNNKEL (reference sequence). The CDR3 has 17 residues. This same sample was also part of a study on T cells expressing NK-cell markers. This second report adds: UMI-tagged 5'RACE template switching yielded the TCR beta cDNA.

The material sequenced was PBMCs from blood, taken on the day of vaccination. The chain is built from TRBV3-1 and TRBJ2-3; 10 bases are a match to TRBD2. The clonotype comes from a man over 45 who received an inactivated influenza vaccine. The CDR3 spells CASSQDPASGSGDTQYF. In DNA form, the CDR3 reads TGTGCCAGCAGCCAAGATCCGGCTAGCGGGAGTGGAGATACGCAGTATTTT.